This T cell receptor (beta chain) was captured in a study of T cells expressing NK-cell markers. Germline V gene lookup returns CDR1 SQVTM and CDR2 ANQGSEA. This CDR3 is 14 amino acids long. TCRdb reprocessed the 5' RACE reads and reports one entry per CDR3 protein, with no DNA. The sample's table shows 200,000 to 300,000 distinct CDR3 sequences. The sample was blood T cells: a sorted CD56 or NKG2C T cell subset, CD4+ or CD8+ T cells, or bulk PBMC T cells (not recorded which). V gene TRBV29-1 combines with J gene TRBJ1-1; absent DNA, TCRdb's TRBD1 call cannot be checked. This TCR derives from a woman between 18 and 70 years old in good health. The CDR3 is CSVGATGPNTEAFF.